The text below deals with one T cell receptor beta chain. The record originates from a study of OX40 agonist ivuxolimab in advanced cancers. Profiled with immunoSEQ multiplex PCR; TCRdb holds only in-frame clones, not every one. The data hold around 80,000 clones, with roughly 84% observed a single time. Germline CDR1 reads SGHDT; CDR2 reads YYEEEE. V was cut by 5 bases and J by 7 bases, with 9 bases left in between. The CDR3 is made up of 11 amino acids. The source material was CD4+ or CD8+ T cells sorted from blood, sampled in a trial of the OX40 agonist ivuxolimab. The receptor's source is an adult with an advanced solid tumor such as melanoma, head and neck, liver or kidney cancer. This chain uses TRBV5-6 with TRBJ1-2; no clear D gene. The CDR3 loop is CASRSWSGYTF. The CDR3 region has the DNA TGTGCCAGCAGATCGTGGTCTGGCTACACCTTC.